A selection of T cell receptor beta chains follows, all from one sample in a study of blood T cell repertoires in COVID-19. Libraries were prepared by immunoSEQ multiplex PCR; TCRdb keeps only in-frame clonotypes and omits some of them. The sample includes about 68,000 clones, approximately 83% seen only once; the top ten take over 1.3%. Sequencing was performed on peripheral blood. These TCRs come from a woman in her fifties or sixties with acute or convalescent COVID-19. Each CDR3 is given with its conserved first and last residue. A D gene is named only where the DNA matches it firmly. Size tells how often a clone was seen (once, few, many) or the class of an expanded clone, and some rows leave it out.

D gene: TRBD2; V gene: TRBV5-4; J gene: TRBJ2-3; clone size: -; CDR3 DNA: TGTGCCAGCACGGGACTAGCGGGGGGAGGGATAGCAGATACGCAGTATTTT; CDR3 protein: CASTGLAGGGIADTQYF
D gene: -; V gene: TRBV5-4; J gene: TRBJ1-5; clone size: -; CDR3 DNA: -; CDR3 protein: CASSFGPGADQPQHF
D gene: TRBD1; V gene: TRBV6-1; J gene: TRBJ2-7; clone size: -; CDR3 DNA: TGTGCCAGCAGTGAAATAGCAGGGGGACAAGACGAGCAGTACTTC; CDR3 protein: CASSEIAGGQDEQYF
D gene: -; V gene: TRBV19; J gene: TRBJ1-2; clone size: -; CDR3 DNA: TGTGCCAGTGCGAAACAGGGCGCCCAGAACTTACTCTATGGCTACACCTTC; CDR3 protein: CASAKQGAQNLLYGYTF
D gene: -; V gene: TRBV11-1; J gene: TRBJ2-7; clone size: -; CDR3 DNA: TGTGCCAGCAGCTTAGCTGGGGGGGGCGAGCTCGAGAAGTACTTC; CDR3 protein: CASSLAGGGELEKYF
D gene: -; V gene: TRBV6-5; J gene: TRBJ1-2; clone size: -; CDR3 DNA: TGTGCCAGCAGTTACGACACCGCTAACTATGGCTACACCTTC; CDR3 protein: CASSYDTANYGYTF
D gene: TRBD1; V gene: TRBV4-2; J gene: TRBJ2-7; clone size: -; CDR3 DNA: TGTGCCAGCAGCCAAATGACAGGGGGGTCCTACGAGCAGTACTTC; CDR3 protein: CASSQMTGGSYEQYF
D gene: TRBD1; V gene: TRBV5-4; J gene: TRBJ1-6; clone size: -; CDR3 DNA: TGTGCCAGCAGCTTGTTAGGGGGCGGGAAGAATTCACCCCTCCACTTT; CDR3 protein: CASSLLGGGKNSPLHF
D gene: TRBD1; V gene: TRBV19; J gene: TRBJ1-2; clone size: -; CDR3 DNA: TGTGCCAGTAGCCTACCCCGACAGGGAAGAGGCTACACCTTC; CDR3 protein: CASSLPRQGRGYTF
D gene: -; V gene: TRBV24-1; J gene: TRBJ2-3; clone size: -; CDR3 DNA: TGTGCCACCAGTCCTAGCACAGATACGCAGTATTTT; CDR3 protein: CATSPSTDTQYF
D gene: -; V gene: TRBV27; J gene: TRBJ1-6; clone size: -; CDR3 DNA: TGTGCCAGCAGTTTAGGGTCCGGGGGTTATAATTCACCCCTCCACTTT; CDR3 protein: CASSLGSGGYNSPLHF
D gene: -; V gene: TRBV6-5; J gene: TRBJ2-1; clone size: -; CDR3 DNA: TGTGCCAGCAGTTCCTACGCGGGCTCCTACAATGAGCAGTTCTTC; CDR3 protein: CASSSYAGSYNEQFF
D gene: -; V gene: TRBV28; J gene: TRBJ2-3; clone size: -; CDR3 DNA: TGTGCCAGCAGACGAGGTGGCGACCCGCGTACGCAGTATTTT; CDR3 protein: CASRRGGDPRTQYF
D gene: -; V gene: TRBV28; J gene: TRBJ1-2; clone size: -; CDR3 DNA: TGTGCCAGCAGTTTAGGACGGGGGGGTGGCTACACCTTC; CDR3 protein: CASSLGRGGGYTF
D gene: TRBD2; V gene: TRBV4-2; J gene: TRBJ2-3; clone size: -; CDR3 DNA: TGTGCCAGCAGCCAAGCCACAGCGGGAGTTGCAGATACGCAGTATTTT; CDR3 protein: CASSQATAGVADTQYF
D gene: -; V gene: TRBV28; J gene: TRBJ2-4; clone size: -; CDR3 DNA: TGTGCCAGCAGTTCCTCAGGGGGGTTAAACATTCAGTACTTC; CDR3 protein: CASSSSGGLNIQYF
D gene: TRBD1; V gene: TRBV19; J gene: TRBJ1-3; clone size: -; CDR3 DNA: TGTGCCAGTAGTCCGCCGGGACAGCGAAACACCATATATTTT; CDR3 protein: CASSPPGQRNTIYF
D gene: TRBD1; V gene: TRBV12-3/TRBV12-4; J gene: TRBJ1-2; clone size: -; CDR3 DNA: TGTGCCAGCAGTCCAGACAGGGGCTATGGCTACACCTTC; CDR3 protein: CASSPDRGYGYTF
D gene: -; V gene: TRBV5-6; J gene: TRBJ1-6; clone size: -; CDR3 DNA: TGTGCCAGCACTGACGGCGGGGGCGTCAATTCACCCCTCCACTTT; CDR3 protein: CASTDGGGVNSPLHF
D gene: -; V gene: TRBV11-2; J gene: TRBJ2-1; clone size: -; CDR3 DNA: TGTGCCAGCAGCTTAACTATCCACAAAAGCAAGGAGACTTACAATGAGCAGTTCTTC; CDR3 protein: CASSLTIHKSKETYNEQFF
D gene: -; V gene: TRBV5-5; J gene: TRBJ2-5; clone size: -; CDR3 DNA: TGTGCCAGCAGCTTGGACCCGGGCCAAGAGACCCAGTACTTC; CDR3 protein: CASSLDPGQETQYF
D gene: TRBD2; V gene: TRBV7-2; J gene: TRBJ2-1; clone size: few; CDR3 DNA: TGTGCCAGCAGCTTAGAATTTACTAGCGGGCGATACAATGAGCAGTTCTTC; CDR3 protein: CASSLEFTSGRYNEQFF
D gene: -; V gene: TRBV4-2; J gene: TRBJ1-2; clone size: -; CDR3 DNA: TGTGCCAGCAGCCAAGATAGTCTGTCGGGCTACACCTTC; CDR3 protein: CASSQDSLSGYTF
D gene: TRBD1; V gene: TRBV19; J gene: TRBJ2-3; clone size: -; CDR3 DNA: TGTGCCAGACCGGGACAGGGGAGTTCAGATACGCAGTATTTT; CDR3 protein: CARPGQGSSDTQYF
D gene: TRBD2; V gene: TRBV7-9; J gene: TRBJ2-5; clone size: -; CDR3 DNA: TGTGCCAGCAGCGGCGGACTAGCGGTGGAGACCCAGTACTTC; CDR3 protein: CASSGGLAVETQYF
D gene: -; V gene: TRBV7-9; J gene: TRBJ1-2; clone size: few; CDR3 DNA: TGTGCCAGCAGCGGCGGAGACAGTAACGTCTATGGCTACACCTTC; CDR3 protein: CASSGGDSNVYGYTF
D gene: -; V gene: TRBV2; J gene: TRBJ1-5; clone size: -; CDR3 DNA: TGTGCCAGCAGCGTAAGACAGAGCCAGCCCCAGCATTTT; CDR3 protein: CASSVRQSQPQHF
D gene: -; V gene: TRBV19; J gene: TRBJ1-2; clone size: -; CDR3 DNA: TGTGCCAGTAGTTTCAGGACCAGGGTCTACACCTTC; CDR3 protein: CASSFRTRVYTF
D gene: TRBD2; V gene: TRBV24-1; J gene: TRBJ2-1; clone size: -; CDR3 DNA: TGTGCCACCAGTGTTACGGGGGGGGGTTACAATGAGCAGTTCTTC; CDR3 protein: CATSVTGGGYNEQFF
D gene: -; V gene: TRBV7-2; J gene: TRBJ2-7; clone size: -; CDR3 DNA: TGTGCCAGCAGCTTAGACCGGGGGAGTGGACGGTACTTC; CDR3 protein: CASSLDRGSGRYF
D gene: -; V gene: TRBV6-5; J gene: TRBJ2-2; clone size: few; CDR3 DNA: TGTGCCAGCAGCTTCAGATATTCGAACACCGGGGAGCTGTTTTTT; CDR3 protein: CASSFRYSNTGELFF
D gene: -; V gene: TRBV7-8; J gene: TRBJ1-6; clone size: -; CDR3 DNA: TGTGCCAGCAGCTTACCTCTAACAGGGAATCGCGGTAATTCACCCCTCCACTTT; CDR3 protein: CASSLPLTGNRGNSPLHF
D gene: -; V gene: TRBV5-8; J gene: TRBJ1-1; clone size: -; CDR3 DNA: TGTGCCAGCAGCTTGGGGGGCGTAATGAACACTGAAGCTTTCTTT; CDR3 protein: CASSLGGVMNTEAFF
D gene: -; V gene: TRBV14; J gene: TRBJ2-2; clone size: -; CDR3 DNA: TGTGCCAGCAACCACGCAGGGGATCAAGAGCTGTTTTTT; CDR3 protein: CASNHAGDQELFF
D gene: TRBD1; V gene: TRBV5-4; J gene: TRBJ1-2; clone size: -; CDR3 DNA: TGTGCCAGCAGCTCGTTTACCGGGACAGGGACCTATGGCTACACCTTC; CDR3 protein: CASSSFTGTGTYGYTF
D gene: -; V gene: TRBV11-2; J gene: TRBJ1-5; clone size: -; CDR3 DNA: TGTGCCAGCAGCTTAGGCACATGGCCTAATCAGCCCCAGCATTTT; CDR3 protein: CASSLGTWPNQPQHF
D gene: -; V gene: TRBV30; J gene: TRBJ1-1; clone size: -; CDR3 DNA: TGTGCCTGGAACACGAACACTGAAGCTTTCTTT; CDR3 protein: CAWNTNTEAFF
D gene: -; V gene: TRBV6-1; J gene: TRBJ1-2; clone size: -; CDR3 DNA: TGTGCCAGCAGTGAAAGACAGGAACCCACAGTGGGCTATGGCTACACCTTC; CDR3 protein: CASSERQEPTVGYGYTF
D gene: -; V gene: TRBV27; J gene: TRBJ1-2; clone size: -; CDR3 DNA: TGTGCCAGCAGGACTGACCCGGCTAGCGGCTACACCTTC; CDR3 protein: CASRTDPASGYTF
D gene: TRBD2; V gene: TRBV24-1; J gene: TRBJ2-1; clone size: -; CDR3 DNA: TGTGCCACCAGTGTCCCGGGACTAGCGGCCGAGCAGTTCTTC; CDR3 protein: CATSVPGLAAEQFF
D gene: -; V gene: TRBV18; J gene: TRBJ1-4; clone size: few; CDR3 DNA: TGTGCCAGCTCACCACTTTGGTCTCCGGGGGAAAAACTGTTTTTT; CDR3 protein: CASSPLWSPGEKLFF
D gene: -; V gene: TRBV27; J gene: TRBJ2-7; clone size: -; CDR3 DNA: TGTGCCAGCAGTTCCGAGACAGGTTCCTACGAGCAGTACTTC; CDR3 protein: CASSSETGSYEQYF
D gene: TRBD1; V gene: TRBV11-3; J gene: TRBJ2-7; clone size: -; CDR3 DNA: TGTGCCAGCAGCCGAGCGGGACAGGGTACCTACGAGCAGTACTTC; CDR3 protein: CASSRAGQGTYEQYF
D gene: TRBD2; V gene: TRBV6-5; J gene: TRBJ2-1; clone size: -; CDR3 DNA: TGTGCCAGCAGCTTGAGCGGGGGGGCCGGTAATGAGCAGTTCTTC; CDR3 protein: CASSLSGGAGNEQFF
D gene: -; V gene: TRBV28; J gene: TRBJ1-3; clone size: -; CDR3 DNA: TGTGCCAGCAGAATCGCACAGGGTCGGAACACCATATATTTT; CDR3 protein: CASRIAQGRNTIYF
D gene: -; V gene: TRBV19; J gene: TRBJ1-5; clone size: -; CDR3 DNA: TGTGCCAGTAGTATGAGTTACTGGCAGCCCCAGCATTTT; CDR3 protein: CASSMSYWQPQHF
D gene: -; V gene: TRBV7-9; J gene: TRBJ1-5; clone size: -; CDR3 DNA: TGTGCCAGCAGCCCGGGATCGCGGAGCAATCAGCCCCAGCATTTT; CDR3 protein: CASSPGSRSNQPQHF